These T cell receptor beta chains were read from a single sample in a study of Ad26.COV2.S vaccination and SARS-CoV-2 variants. The repertoire was sequenced with immunoSEQ multiplex PCR; TCRdb's copy has only in-frame clones and lacks some. The table has 350,000 to 450,000 clones, about 89% seen once. Sequenced material: peripheral blood, taken in a trial of Ad26.COV2.S vaccine versus placebo. Receptors were obtained from a person between 18 and 65 years old who received the Ad26.COV2.S COVID-19 vaccine or a placebo. Each CDR3 is given with its conserved first and last residue. D genes are given only for firm matches. Not all rows give a size; the values are once, few, many and, for expanded clones, a class.

j_call: TRBJ2-7
d_call: NA
clone_size: NA
v_call: TRBV2
cdr3_nt: TGTGCCAGCCAGGAAGAGGGAGATAGCTACGAGCAGTACTTC
cdr3_aa: CASQEEGDSYEQYF

j_call: TRBJ2-7
d_call: TRBD1
clone_size: NA
v_call: TRBV11-3
cdr3_nt: TGTGCCAGCAGCGCATTGGGACAGGGCCTCTACGAGCAGTACTTC
cdr3_aa: CASSALGQGLYEQYF

j_call: TRBJ2-7
d_call: TRBD2
clone_size: NA
v_call: TRBV9
cdr3_nt: TGTGCCAGCAGCGTTTCGCCTAGCGGTGACTACGAGCAGTACTTC
cdr3_aa: CASSVSPSGDYEQYF

j_call: TRBJ1-2
d_call: NA
clone_size: NA
v_call: TRBV6-5
cdr3_nt: TGTGCCAGCAGTTACTCAAGGGGGTCGAGAAGGGGCTACACCTTC
cdr3_aa: CASSYSRGSRRGYTF

j_call: TRBJ2-7
d_call: TRBD2
clone_size: NA
v_call: TRBV2
cdr3_nt: TGTGCCAGCAGTGGTGGGACTAGCGGGGGCCAGCAGTACTTC
cdr3_aa: CASSGGTSGGQQYF

j_call: TRBJ2-2
d_call: TRBD1
clone_size: NA
v_call: TRBV10-3
cdr3_nt: TGTGCCATCAGTGGACACGGACAGGCCGGGGAGCTGTTTTTT
cdr3_aa: CAISGHGQAGELFF

j_call: TRBJ2-5
d_call: TRBD2
clone_size: NA
v_call: TRBV14
cdr3_nt: TGTGCCAGCAGCCAAGATGTCAGCGGGAGCTTCCAAGAGACCCAGTACTTC
cdr3_aa: CASSQDVSGSFQETQYF

j_call: TRBJ1-1
d_call: TRBD1
clone_size: NA
v_call: TRBV6-5
cdr3_nt: TGTGCCAGCAGGACGGACAGGGGAAGCGCTTTCTTT
cdr3_aa: CASRTDRGSAFF

j_call: TRBJ2-1
d_call: NA
clone_size: NA
v_call: TRBV20-1
cdr3_nt: TGCAGTGCTAGTAGGGGCGGGTCCTACAATGAGCAGTTCTTC
cdr3_aa: CSASRGGSYNEQFF

j_call: TRBJ1-1
d_call: NA
clone_size: NA
v_call: TRBV5-4
cdr3_nt: TGTGCCAGCAGCCTTAGCCTCTTGGGGGACACTGAAGCTTTCTTT
cdr3_aa: CASSLSLLGDTEAFF

j_call: TRBJ2-1
d_call: NA
clone_size: NA
v_call: TRBV3-1/TRBV3-2
cdr3_nt: TGTGCCAGCAGCCAAGTAGGGCAAGGGGGTGAGCAGTTCTTC
cdr3_aa: CASSQVGQGGEQFF

j_call: TRBJ1-5
d_call: TRBD1
clone_size: NA
v_call: TRBV2
cdr3_nt: TGTGCCAGCAGCCCCGGGACAGGCAATCAGCCCCAGCATTTT
cdr3_aa: CASSPGTGNQPQHF

j_call: TRBJ2-5
d_call: NA
clone_size: NA
v_call: TRBV30
cdr3_nt: TGTGCCTCAAGGGGGGGGCGCGAGACCCAGTACTTC
cdr3_aa: CASRGGRETQYF

j_call: TRBJ1-5
d_call: NA
clone_size: NA
v_call: TRBV2
cdr3_nt: TGTGCCAGCAGTGATGCGAGTGGCAATCAGCCCCAGCATTTT
cdr3_aa: CASSDASGNQPQHF

j_call: TRBJ2-3
d_call: TRBD2
clone_size: NA
v_call: TRBV6-4
cdr3_nt: TGTGCCAGCAGCCTTGCGGGGGACGCCTCGGATACGCAGTATTTT
cdr3_aa: CASSLAGDASDTQYF

j_call: TRBJ2-7
d_call: TRBD2
clone_size: NA
v_call: TRBV5-6
cdr3_nt: TGTGCCAGCAGCTCATCCGGACTAGCAACCTACGAGCAGTACTTC
cdr3_aa: CASSSSGLATYEQYF

j_call: TRBJ2-5
d_call: TRBD2
clone_size: NA
v_call: TRBV4-3
cdr3_nt: TGCGCCAGCAGCCCTCTAGCGGGTAGCCAAGAGACCCAGTACTTC
cdr3_aa: CASSPLAGSQETQYF

j_call: TRBJ2-1
d_call: TRBD2
clone_size: NA
v_call: TRBV3-1/TRBV3-2
cdr3_nt: TGTGCCAGCAGCAAAAGGGGTCTGGCGGGAGTCCCGAATGAGCAGTTCTTC
cdr3_aa: CASSKRGLAGVPNEQFF

j_call: TRBJ1-5
d_call: NA
clone_size: NA
v_call: TRBV6-1
cdr3_nt: TGTGCCAGCAGTGAAGCGCCACCTCCTAGCAATCAGCCCCAGCATTTT
cdr3_aa: CASSEAPPPSNQPQHF

j_call: TRBJ1-1
d_call: NA
clone_size: few
v_call: TRBV28
cdr3_nt: TGTGCCAGCAGAAAGGGCAGGAGAAACACTGAAGCTTTCTTT
cdr3_aa: CASRKGRRNTEAFF

j_call: TRBJ1-2
d_call: TRBD1
clone_size: NA
v_call: TRBV5-1
cdr3_nt: TGCGCCAGCAGAACCGGGACAGACTATGGCTACACCTTC
cdr3_aa: CASRTGTDYGYTF

j_call: TRBJ2-7
d_call: NA
clone_size: few
v_call: TRBV7-9
cdr3_nt: TGTGCCAGCGGTCTGGCAGGGGTCCCCTACGAGCAGTACTTC
cdr3_aa: CASGLAGVPYEQYF

j_call: TRBJ2-4
d_call: NA
clone_size: NA
v_call: TRBV28
cdr3_nt: TGTGCCAGCAGGACCAAAAACATTCAGTACTTC
cdr3_aa: CASRTKNIQYF

j_call: TRBJ1-2
d_call: NA
clone_size: few
v_call: TRBV5-4
cdr3_nt: TGTGCCAGCAGCTTGGCAGGGAACTATGGCTACACCTTC
cdr3_aa: CASSLAGNYGYTF

j_call: TRBJ2-1
d_call: NA
clone_size: NA
v_call: TRBV9
cdr3_nt: TGTGCCAGCAGCGTAGAAACAGGGTACAATGAGCAGTTCTTC
cdr3_aa: CASSVETGYNEQFF

j_call: TRBJ2-2
d_call: TRBD1
clone_size: once
v_call: TRBV9
cdr3_nt: TGTGCCAGCAGCGAGGGACAGAAGGCCGGGGAGCTGTTTTTT
cdr3_aa: CASSEGQKAGELFF

j_call: TRBJ2-1
d_call: NA
clone_size: once
v_call: TRBV6-5
cdr3_nt: TGTGCCAGCAGTTATCGTGGTTTCCAGTTCTTC
cdr3_aa: CASSYRGFQFF

j_call: TRBJ1-2
d_call: NA
clone_size: NA
v_call: TRBV19
cdr3_nt: TGTGCCAGTAGCCCGGGGCCCGAGCACTATGGCTACACCTTC
cdr3_aa: CASSPGPEHYGYTF

j_call: TRBJ1-5
d_call: NA
clone_size: NA
v_call: TRBV15
cdr3_nt: NA
cdr3_aa: CATSILGGRSNQPQHF

j_call: TRBJ2-5
d_call: NA
clone_size: NA
v_call: TRBV5-1
cdr3_nt: TGCGCCAGCAGCTCCCGAACAAGGCGAGAGACCCAGTACTTC
cdr3_aa: CASSSRTRRETQYF

j_call: TRBJ2-7
d_call: NA
clone_size: NA
v_call: TRBV6-5
cdr3_nt: TGTGCCAGCAGTTACCTCGCCGGGATCCACTACTACGAGCAGTACTTC
cdr3_aa: CASSYLAGIHYYEQYF

j_call: TRBJ1-2
d_call: NA
clone_size: once
v_call: TRBV29-1
cdr3_nt: TGCAGCGTTGCTAGTCTCGCGATTGGTGGCTACACCTTC
cdr3_aa: CSVASLAIGGYTF

j_call: TRBJ2-1
d_call: TRBD2
clone_size: NA
v_call: TRBV27
cdr3_nt: TGTGCCAGCAGTTTAGGGACTAGCGGGAACAATGAGCAGTTCTTC
cdr3_aa: CASSLGTSGNNEQFF

j_call: TRBJ2-7
d_call: NA
clone_size: NA
v_call: TRBV4-1
cdr3_nt: TGCGCCAGCAGCCACGGGGGATTTCCGGGGCAGTACTTC
cdr3_aa: CASSHGGFPGQYF

j_call: TRBJ2-1
d_call: NA
clone_size: once
v_call: TRBV28
cdr3_nt: TGTGCCAGCAGTTCCGTCGGATACAATGAGCAGTTCTTC
cdr3_aa: CASSSVGYNEQFF

j_call: TRBJ1-2
d_call: TRBD1
clone_size: NA
v_call: TRBV7-9
cdr3_nt: TGTGCCAGCAGCTTACCCGCAGGGGGAAGAGGCTACACCTTC
cdr3_aa: CASSLPAGGRGYTF